The present TCR beta chain was sequenced within a study of beta chain features in type 1 diabetes. About the research overall: Cell yields, gender and age were similar in healthy donors and patients. Findings and limits, study-wide: Across patients, naive, central memory and Treg TCRB repertoires exhibited apparently greater similarity than was observed across healthy donors.

This clone was counted only a few times. Its specificity is unknown. Since all of the isolated RNA was reverse transcribed, expressed TCRB transcripts were what got sequenced. Assay: immunoSEQ multiplex PCR; the TCRdb copy retains only in-frame clones and omits some. This table has fewer than 900,000 clones, 17% appearing once. V gave up 4 bases and J gave up 6 bases; unmatched junction bases: 9. This CDR3 region has 16 residues. CDR1 and CDR2 (germline): SEHNR, FQNEAQ (reference sequence). The sequence was obtained from a young woman in good health. Source material: naive CD4+ T cells from blood. The chain has TRBV7-9 and TRBJ2-1; 10 bases agree with TRBD2. CDR3 sequence reads: CASSSYPRTSGNEQFF. For the CDR3, the DNA is TGTGCCAGCAGCTCATACCCAAGGACTAGCGGCAATGAGCAGTTCTTC.